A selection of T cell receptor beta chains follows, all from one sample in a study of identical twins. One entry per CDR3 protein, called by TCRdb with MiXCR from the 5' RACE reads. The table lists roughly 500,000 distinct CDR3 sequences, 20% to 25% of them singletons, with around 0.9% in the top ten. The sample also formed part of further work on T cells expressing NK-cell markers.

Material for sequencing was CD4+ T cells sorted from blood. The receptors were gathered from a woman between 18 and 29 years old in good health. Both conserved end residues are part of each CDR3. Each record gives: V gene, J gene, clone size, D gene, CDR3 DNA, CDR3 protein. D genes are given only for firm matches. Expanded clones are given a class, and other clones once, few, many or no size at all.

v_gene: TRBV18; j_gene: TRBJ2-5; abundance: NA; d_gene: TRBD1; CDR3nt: TGTGCCAGCTCACCACTTATCACAGGGGGCCAAGAGACCCAGTACTTC; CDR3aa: CASSPLITGGQETQYF
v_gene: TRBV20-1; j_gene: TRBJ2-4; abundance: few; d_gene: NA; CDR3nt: TGCAGTGCTTCAAATAGCGGATCCCGCGGGGTCAAAAACATTCAGTACTTC; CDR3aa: CSASNSGSRGVKNIQYF
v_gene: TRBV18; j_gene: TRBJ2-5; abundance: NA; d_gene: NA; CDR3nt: TGTGCCAGCTCACCAAAACCTACAGAGACCCAGTACTTC; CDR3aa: CASSPKPTETQYF
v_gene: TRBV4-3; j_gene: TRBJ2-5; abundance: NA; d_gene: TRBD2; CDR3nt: TGCGCCAGCAGCCAAGCGACTAGCGGGAGATATGGGGAGACCCAGTACTTC; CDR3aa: CASSQATSGRYGETQYF
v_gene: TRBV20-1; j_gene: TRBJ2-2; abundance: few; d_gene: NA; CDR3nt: TGCAGTGCTAGGAGTCGGCTAACGAACACCGGGGAGCTGTTTTTT; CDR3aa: CSARSRLTNTGELFF
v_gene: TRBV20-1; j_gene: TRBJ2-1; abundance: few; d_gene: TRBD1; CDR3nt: TGCAGTGCTGGGACAGACTACAATGAGCAGTTCTTC; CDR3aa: CSAGTDYNEQFF
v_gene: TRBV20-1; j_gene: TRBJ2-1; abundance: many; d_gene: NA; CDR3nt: TGCAGTGCTAGAGAGTACATTATCGATGAGCAGTTCTTC; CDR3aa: CSAREYIIDEQFF
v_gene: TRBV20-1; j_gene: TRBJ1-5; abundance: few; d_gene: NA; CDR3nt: TGCAGTGCTACTACGGGAACGGAGGGGGTCAATCAGCCCCAGCATTTT; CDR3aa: CSATTGTEGVNQPQHF
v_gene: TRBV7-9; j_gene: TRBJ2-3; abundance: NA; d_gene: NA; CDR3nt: TGTGCCAGCAGCCCATTATATTTT; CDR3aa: CASSPLYF
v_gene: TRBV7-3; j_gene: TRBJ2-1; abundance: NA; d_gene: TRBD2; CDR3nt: TGTGCCAGCAGCTTATATTCGGGGGGGCCCTACAATGAGCAGTTCTTC; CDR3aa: CASSLYSGGPYNEQFF
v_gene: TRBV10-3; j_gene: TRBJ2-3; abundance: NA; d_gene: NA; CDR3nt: TGTGCCCAGCAGGAGAGGGTCACAGATACGCAGTATTTT; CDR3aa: CAQQERVTDTQYF
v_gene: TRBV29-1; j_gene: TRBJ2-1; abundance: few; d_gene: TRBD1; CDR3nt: TGCAGCGCCCTCGCCGGAGACAGGGGACATGAGCAGTTCTTC; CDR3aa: CSALAGDRGHEQFF
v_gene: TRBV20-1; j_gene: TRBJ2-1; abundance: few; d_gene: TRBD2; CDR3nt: TGCAGTGCTAGTGCTTGGCTAGCGGGGGTTAGTGAGCAGTTCTTC; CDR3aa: CSASAWLAGVSEQFF
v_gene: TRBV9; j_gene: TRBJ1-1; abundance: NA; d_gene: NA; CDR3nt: TGTGCCAGCAGTCGAAGAACCTCAGGAATTGAAGCTTTCTTT; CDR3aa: CASSRRTSGIEAFF
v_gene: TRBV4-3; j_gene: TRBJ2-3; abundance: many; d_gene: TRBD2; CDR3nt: TGCGCCAGCAGCCAAGAGGAGGGGGGACTAGCCACAGATACGCAGTATTTT; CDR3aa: CASSQEEGGLATDTQYF
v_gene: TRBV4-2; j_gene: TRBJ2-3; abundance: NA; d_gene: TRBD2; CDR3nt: TGTGCCAGCAGCCACCCTCCCGGCGGGGGGGCGGTAGATACGCAGTATTTT; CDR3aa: CASSHPPGGGAVDTQYF
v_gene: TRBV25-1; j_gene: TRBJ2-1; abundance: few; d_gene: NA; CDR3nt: TGTGCCAGCAGTTACACGCGGGTGGAGGGGGAGCAGTTCTTC; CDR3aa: CASSYTRVEGEQFF
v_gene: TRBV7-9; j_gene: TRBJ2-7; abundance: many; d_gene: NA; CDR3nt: TGTGCCAGCAGCTTAGATGCAGGGAGCTCCTACGAGCAGTACTTC; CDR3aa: CASSLDAGSSYEQYF
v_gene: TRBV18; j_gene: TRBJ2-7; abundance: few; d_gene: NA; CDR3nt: TGTGCCAGCTCACAAAGCCAGCAGGGAGTTAACGAGCAGTACTTC; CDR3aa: CASSQSQQGVNEQYF
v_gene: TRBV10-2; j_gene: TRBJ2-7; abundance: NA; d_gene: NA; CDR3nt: TGCGCCGCCCTAGTCTCCTACGAGCAGTACTTC; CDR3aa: CAALVSYEQYF
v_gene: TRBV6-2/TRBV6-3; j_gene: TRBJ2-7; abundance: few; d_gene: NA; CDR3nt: TGTGCCAGCTCTAGTCTTAATATGGTACAGATCGGCCACGAGCAGTACTTC; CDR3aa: CASSSLNMVQIGHEQYF
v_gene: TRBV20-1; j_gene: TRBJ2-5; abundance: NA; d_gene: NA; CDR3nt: TGCAGTGCTAGACTTCCAGCCTCCCAAGAGACCCAGTACTTC; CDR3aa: CSARLPASQETQYF
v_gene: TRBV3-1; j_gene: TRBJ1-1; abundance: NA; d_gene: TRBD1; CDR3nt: TGTGCCAGCAGCCACTATCTAGGAGGGGGCAATACTGAAGCTTTCTTT; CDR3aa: CASSHYLGGGNTEAFF
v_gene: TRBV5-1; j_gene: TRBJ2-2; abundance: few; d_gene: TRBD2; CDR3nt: TGCGCCAGCAGCTTTCTAGCGGATAGTAACACCGGGGAGCTGTTTTTT; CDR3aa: CASSFLADSNTGELFF
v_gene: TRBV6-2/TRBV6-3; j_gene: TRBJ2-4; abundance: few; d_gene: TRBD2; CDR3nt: TGTGCCAGCAGTTACTCGAGGGGACTAGCTGCGTTAGGGCCTAAAAACATTCAGTACTTC; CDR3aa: CASSYSRGLAALGPKNIQYF
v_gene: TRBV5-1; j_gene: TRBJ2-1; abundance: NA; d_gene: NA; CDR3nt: TGCGCCAGCAGCTTGTCCTGGATTCTCTACAATGAGCAGTTCTTC; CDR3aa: CASSLSWILYNEQFF
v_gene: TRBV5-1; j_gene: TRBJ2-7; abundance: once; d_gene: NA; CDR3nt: TGCGCCAGCAGTTATCAGATACCGGCCGAGCAGTACTTC; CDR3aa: CASSYQIPAEQYF
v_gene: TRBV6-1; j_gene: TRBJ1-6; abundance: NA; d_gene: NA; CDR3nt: TGTGCCAGCAGTGCCGGGACATCTTATAATTCACCCCTCCACTTT; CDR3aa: CASSAGTSYNSPLHF
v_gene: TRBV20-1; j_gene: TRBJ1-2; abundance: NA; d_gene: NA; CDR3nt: TGCAGTGTCCCATATGGCTACACCTTC; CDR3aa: CSVPYGYTF
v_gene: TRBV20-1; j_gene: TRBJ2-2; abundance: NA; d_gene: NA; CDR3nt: TGCAGTGCTAGAAATCCCCGGAACACCGGGGAGCTGTTTTTT; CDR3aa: CSARNPRNTGELFF
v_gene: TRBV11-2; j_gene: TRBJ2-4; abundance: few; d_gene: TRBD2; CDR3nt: TGTGCCAGCAGCACCGGGACTAGCGCAGCCAAAAACATTCAGTACTTC; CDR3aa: CASSTGTSAAKNIQYF
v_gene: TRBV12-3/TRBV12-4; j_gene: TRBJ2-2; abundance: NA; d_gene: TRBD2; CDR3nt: TGTGCCAGCAGTTTAGACAGGACGACTAGCGGGCGCCCCCGAGAGCTGTTTTTT; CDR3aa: CASSLDRTTSGRPRELFF
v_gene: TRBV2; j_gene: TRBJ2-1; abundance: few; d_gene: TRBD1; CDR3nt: TGTGCCAGCAGCCCCCAGGGGGCTGAGCAGTTCTTC; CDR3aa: CASSPQGAEQFF
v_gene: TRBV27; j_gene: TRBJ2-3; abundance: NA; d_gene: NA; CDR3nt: TGTGCCAGCAGTTTACGGGCTAGTAGCACAGATACGCAGTATTTT; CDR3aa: CASSLRASSTDTQYF
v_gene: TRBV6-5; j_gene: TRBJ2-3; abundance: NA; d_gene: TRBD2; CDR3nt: TGTGCCAGCAGTTACGCCGGGAGGGGGGGCACAGATACGCAGTATTTT; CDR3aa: CASSYAGRGGTDTQYF
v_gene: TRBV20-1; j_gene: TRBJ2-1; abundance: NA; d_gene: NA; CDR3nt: TGCAGTGCTAGCTTCCAATACAATGAGCAGTTCTTC; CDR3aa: CSASFQYNEQFF
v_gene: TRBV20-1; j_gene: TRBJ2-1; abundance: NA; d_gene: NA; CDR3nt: TGCAGTGCCCCGGGCCCCCGAGATGAGCAGTTCTTC; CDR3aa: CSAPGPRDEQFF
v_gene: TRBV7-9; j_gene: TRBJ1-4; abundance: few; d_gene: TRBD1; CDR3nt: TGTGCCAGCAGTACCCCCGGGACAGGGGGCGAAAAACTGTTTTTT; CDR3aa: CASSTPGTGGEKLFF
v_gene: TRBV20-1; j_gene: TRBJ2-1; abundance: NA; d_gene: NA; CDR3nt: TGCAGTGCTCTGACCCCGGGACCACACTACAATGAGCAGTTCTTC; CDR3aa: CSALTPGPHYNEQFF
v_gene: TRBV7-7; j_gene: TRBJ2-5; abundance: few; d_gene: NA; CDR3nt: TGTGCCAGCACCCCAATGGGCCTCCTTCTCCAGACCCAGTACTTC; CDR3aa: CASTPMGLLLQTQYF
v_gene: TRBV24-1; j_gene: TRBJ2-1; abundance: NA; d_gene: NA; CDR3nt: TGTGCCACCAGTTTCCGGGGAAATGAGCAGTTCTTC; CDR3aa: CATSFRGNEQFF
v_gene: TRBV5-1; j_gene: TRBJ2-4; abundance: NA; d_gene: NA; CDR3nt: TGCGCCAGCAGCCCGGGAGAAAACATTCAGTACTTC; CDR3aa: CASSPGENIQYF
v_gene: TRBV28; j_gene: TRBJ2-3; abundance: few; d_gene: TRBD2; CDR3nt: TGTGCCAGCAGTTTACGGGGGGGGTACACAGATACGCAGTATTTT; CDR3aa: CASSLRGGYTDTQYF
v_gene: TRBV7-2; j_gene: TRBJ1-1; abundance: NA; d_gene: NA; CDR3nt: TGTGCCAGTGGAGCGGACGTCATGAACACTGAAGCTTTCTTT; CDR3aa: CASGADVMNTEAFF
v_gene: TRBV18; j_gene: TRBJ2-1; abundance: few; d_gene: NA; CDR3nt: TGTGCCAGCTCACCGGGACTGTTTAATGAGCAGTTCTTC; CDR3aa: CASSPGLFNEQFF
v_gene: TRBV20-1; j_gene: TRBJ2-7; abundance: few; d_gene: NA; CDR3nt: TGCAGTGCAAAGGCCCCGGGACGGAACTACGAGCAGTACTTC; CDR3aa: CSAKAPGRNYEQYF
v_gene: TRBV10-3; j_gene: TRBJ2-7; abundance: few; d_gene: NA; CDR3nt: TGTGCCATCATGGGGGGGCGGAAGACCTACGAGCAGTACTTC; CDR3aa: CAIMGGRKTYEQYF
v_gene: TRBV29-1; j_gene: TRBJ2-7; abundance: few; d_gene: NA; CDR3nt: TGCAGCGTTGGTCCTAGCCCCTACGAGCAGTACTTC; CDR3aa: CSVGPSPYEQYF
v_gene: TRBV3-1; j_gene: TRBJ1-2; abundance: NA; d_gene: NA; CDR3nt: TGTGCCAGCAATGAAGGAGGGATTCTAGGCTACACCTTC; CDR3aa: CASNEGGILGYTF
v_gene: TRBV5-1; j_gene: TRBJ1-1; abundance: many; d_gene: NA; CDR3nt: TGCGCCAGCAGCTTTGGACCTAAGGCTTTCTTT; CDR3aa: CASSFGPKAFF